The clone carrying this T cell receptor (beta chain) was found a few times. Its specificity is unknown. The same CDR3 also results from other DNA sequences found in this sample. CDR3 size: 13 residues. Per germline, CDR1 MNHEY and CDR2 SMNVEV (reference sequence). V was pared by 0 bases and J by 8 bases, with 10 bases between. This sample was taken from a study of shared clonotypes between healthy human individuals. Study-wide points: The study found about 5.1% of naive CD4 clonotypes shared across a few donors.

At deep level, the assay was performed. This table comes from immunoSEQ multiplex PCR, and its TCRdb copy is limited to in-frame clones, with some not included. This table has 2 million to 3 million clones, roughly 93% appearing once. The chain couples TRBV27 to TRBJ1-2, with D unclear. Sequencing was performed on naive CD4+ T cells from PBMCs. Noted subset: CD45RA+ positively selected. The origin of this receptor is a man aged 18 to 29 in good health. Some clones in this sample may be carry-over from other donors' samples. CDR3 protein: CASSLSAGVGYTF. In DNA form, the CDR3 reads TGTGCCAGCAGTTTATCGGCTGGGGTCGGCTACACCTTC.